Shown below are 10 T cell receptor beta chains from a single sample sequenced in a study of blood T cell repertoires in COVID-19. Sequenced by immunoSEQ multiplex PCR; TCRdb stores in-frame clones only, minus some. The sample gives about 200,000 clones, roughly 92% of which show up once; approximately 0.77% is in the top ten. The specimen was peripheral blood. The receptors stem from a man aged 60 to 69 with COVID-19, enrolled during active disease.

The genes are TRBV5-1 and TRBJ2-5; no firm D call. The CDR3 is 14 amino acids. Germline V gene data show CDR1 as SGHRS and CDR2 as YFSETQ. The germline V and J ends were trimmed by 4 bases and 0 bases, with 10 bases remaining between them. The CDR3, as DNA: TGCGCCAGCAGCCCCTCCGGTAACCAAGAGACCCAGTACTTC. Protein product: CASSPSGNQETQYF.

V usage is TRBV27 and J usage is TRBJ1-6; 8 bases agree with TRBD1. Germline CDR1 and CDR2: MNHEY and SMNVEV (reference sequence). CDR3 length: 14 residues. Trimming cost V 3 bases and J 10 bases; bases outside gene matches: 5. CDR3 DNA sequence: TGTGCCAGCAGTTTTGGTGACAGGGGATCACCCCTCCACTTT. Translated: CASSFGDRGSPLHF.

The rearrangement joins TRBV27 to TRBJ2-7; no definite D call. The germline V gene has CDR1 MNHEY and CDR2 SMNVEV (reference sequence). V lost 2 bases to trimming and J lost 1 base, with 12 bases between them. The CDR3 has 15 amino acids. In nucleotides, the CDR3 is TGTGCCAGCAGTTTAACGGCAGGAAATTCCTACGAGCAGTACTTC. Its protein product is CASSLTAGNSYEQYF.

The chain couples TRBV29-1 to TRBJ2-1, with TRBD2 matching 9 bases. The CDR3 sequence is 19 residues long. With 3 bases clipped from V and 0 bases from J, the junction kept 15 bases outside the gene matches. Germline CDR1 SQVTM, CDR2 ANQGSEA. CDR3 sequence: CSVDIPAGGTSSSYNEQFF. In DNA form, the CDR3 reads TGCAGCGTTGATATTCCAGCGGGAGGTACTTCGAGCTCCTACAATGAGCAGTTCTTC.

The chain couples TRBV7-2 to TRBJ2-3, with D unresolved. Trimming shortened V by 1 base and J by 8 bases, and 13 bases separated the two germline ends. Germline-derived CDR1 and CDR2 are SGHTA and FQGNSA. The length of the CDR3 is 14 residues. CDR3 loop: CASSLDHSAATQYF. In nucleotides, the CDR3 is TGTGCCAGCAGCTTAGATCATTCGGCGGCTACGCAGTATTTT.

This chain links TRBV5-4 with TRBJ2-7, with 11 bases aligning to TRBD2. Unmatched junction bases numbered 6, after V lost 3 bases and J lost 4 bases. The CDR3 sequence is 15 residues long. Germline-derived CDR1 and CDR2 are SGHNT and YYREEE (reference sequence). This CDR3 reads CASSSGLAGGYEQYF. In DNA form, the CDR3 reads TGTGCCAGCAGCTCCGGCCTAGCGGGAGGTTACGAGCAGTACTTC.

This chain connects TRBV3-1 (or the pseudogene TRBV3-2) to TRBJ2-2; 9 bases match TRBD1. V lost 0 bases to trimming and J lost 4 bases; unmatched junction nucleotides: 9. Germline-derived CDR1 and CDR2 are LGHDT and YNNKEL (reference sequence). This CDR3 comprises 18 residues. The CDR3 reads CASSQDLGTGQSTGELFF. The CDR3 coding sequence is TGTGCCAGCAGCCAAGATTTGGGGACAGGGCAATCCACCGGGGAGCTGTTTTTT.

The chain is built from TRBV21-1 and TRBJ1-1. TRBV21-1 corresponds to a pseudogene. This CDR3 has 18 amino acids. CDR3: CASSLPKVGQSAREEAFF. In DNA form, the CDR3 reads TGTGCCAGCAGCCTCCCCAAGGTAGGTCAGAGCGCTCGGGAAGAAGCTTTCTTT.

J is TRBJ1-2 and V is TRBV18; 7 bases are a match to TRBD1. V lost 2 bases and J lost 6; bases outside the gene matches: 3. The CDR3 contains 13 residues. Looked up from germline, CDR1 is KGHSH and CDR2 is LQKENI. In nucleotides, the CDR3 is TGTGCCAGCTCACCAACAGGGGCGGATGGCTACACCTTC. It is translated as CASSPTGADGYTF. The full variable domain, with the rest looked up from reference TRBV18 and TRBJ1-2, is NAGVMQNPRHLVRRRGQEARLRCSPMKGHSHVYWYRQLPEEGLKFMVYLQKENIIDESGMPKERFSAEFPKEGPSILRIQQVVRGDSAAYFCASSPTGADGYTFGSGTRLTVV.

The chain combines TRBV7-2 with TRBJ2-1, with 11 bases lining up with TRBD2. Germline trimming cut 3 bases from V and 4 bases from J; bases unmatched to any gene: 5. CDR3 length equals 16 residues. CDR1 and CDR2 (germline): SGHTA, FQGNSA. Here the CDR3 reads CASSFTGTSGYNEQFF. The CDR3 DNA follows: TGTGCCAGCAGCTTCACCGGGACTAGCGGTTACAATGAGCAGTTCTTC.